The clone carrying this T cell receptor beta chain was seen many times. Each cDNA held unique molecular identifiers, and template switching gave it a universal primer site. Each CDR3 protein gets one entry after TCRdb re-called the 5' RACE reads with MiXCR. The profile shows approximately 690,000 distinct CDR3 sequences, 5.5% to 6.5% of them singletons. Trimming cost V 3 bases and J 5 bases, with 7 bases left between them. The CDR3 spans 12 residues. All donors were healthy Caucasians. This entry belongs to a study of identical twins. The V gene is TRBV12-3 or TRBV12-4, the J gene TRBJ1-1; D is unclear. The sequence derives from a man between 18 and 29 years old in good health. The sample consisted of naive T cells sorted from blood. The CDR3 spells CASSFTGTEAFF. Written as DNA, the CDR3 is TGTGCCAGCAGTTTTACGGGAACTGAAGCTTTCTTT.